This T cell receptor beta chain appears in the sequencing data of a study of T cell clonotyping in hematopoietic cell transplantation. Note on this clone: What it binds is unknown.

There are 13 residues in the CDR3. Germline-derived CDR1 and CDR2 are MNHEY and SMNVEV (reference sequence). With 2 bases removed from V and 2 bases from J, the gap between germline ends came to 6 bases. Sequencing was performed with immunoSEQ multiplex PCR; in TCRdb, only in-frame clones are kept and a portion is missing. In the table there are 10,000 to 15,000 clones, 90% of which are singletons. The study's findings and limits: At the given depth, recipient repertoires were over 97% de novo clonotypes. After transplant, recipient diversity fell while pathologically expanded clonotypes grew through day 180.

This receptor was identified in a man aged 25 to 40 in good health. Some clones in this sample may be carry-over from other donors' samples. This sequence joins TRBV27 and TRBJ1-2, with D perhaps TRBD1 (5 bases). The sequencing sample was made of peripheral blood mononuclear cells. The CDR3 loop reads CASSLQGNYGYTF. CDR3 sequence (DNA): TGTGCCAGCAGTTTACAGGGAAACTATGGCTACACCTTC.